This passage covers 5 T cell receptor beta chains from one sample sequenced in a study of T cells after yellow fever vaccination. TCRdb independently ran MiXCR on the 5' RACE reads; one entry per CDR3 protein. Among roughly 85,000 distinct CDR3 sequences listed, 13% were seen once. Sequenced material: CD8+ T cells not binding an NS4B(214-222) dextramer, sorted from PBMCs, taken less than 25 days after the first yellow fever vaccination. The source is a man in his late teens or twenties who received the YFV17D yellow fever vaccine.

The CDR3 DNA sequence: TGTGCTAGTGGTTGGGACAGGGATGCACAAGAGACCCAGTACTTC. Protein: CASGWDRDAQETQYF. The chain joins TRBV12-5 to TRBJ2-5, with 9 bases aligning to TRBD1. This CDR3 has 15 amino acids. Germline assignment: CDR1 LGHNT and CDR2 FRNRAP. J was trimmed by 2 bases and V by 4 bases; bases with no gene match: 5.

This sequence joins TRBV11-1 and TRBJ1-1, with D tentatively TRBD1 (6 bases). Germline V lookup: CDR1 SGHAT, CDR2 FQDESV (reference sequence). V dropped 6 bases and J dropped 0 bases, with 23 bases sitting between them. The CDR3 sequence is 18 residues long. CDR3 sequence reads: CASRPGHSNGGMNTEAFF. The CDR3 bases are TGTGCCAGCAGGCCGGGACATTCCAATGGGGGAATGAACACTGAAGCTTTCTTT. The variable domain in full, with the rest retrieved from reference TRBV11-1 and TRBJ1-1, is EAEVAQSPRYKITEKSQAVAFWCDPISGHATLYWYRQILGQGPELLVQFQDESVVDDSQLPKDRFSAERLKGVDSTLKIQPAELGDSAMYLCASRPGHSNGGMNTEAFFGQGTRLTVV.

The V and J genes are TRBV29-1 and TRBJ1-3; D is perhaps TRBD1 (5 bases). Germline loops: CDR1 SQVTM, CDR2 ANQGSEA. This CDR3 comprises 16 residues. The germline V and J ends were trimmed by 7 bases and 0 bases, with 19 bases remaining between them. The CDR3: CSASLGDPYSGNTIYF. The CDR3 coding sequence is TGCAGCGCCTCCCTCGGGGACCCGTACTCTGGAAACACCATATATTTT.

As DNA, the CDR3 is TGTGCCAGCAGCTTAGAGGACAGCCCTTATGGCTACACCTTC. It translates to CASSLEDSPYGYTF. The rearrangement uses TRBV7-9 and TRBJ1-2; perhaps TRBD1 as D (6 bases). Germline V gene sequence: CDR1 SEHNR, CDR2 FQNEAQ (reference sequence). The CDR3 consists of 14 residues. V lost 1 base, J lost 5 bases, and 11 bases lay in between.

The chain links TRBV12-3 or TRBV12-4 to TRBJ1-3; 8 positions match TRBD1. The CDR3 contains 17 residues. V gave up 5 bases and J gave up 0 bases; unmatched junction bases: 9. Here the CDR3 DNA reads TGTGCCAGCAGTACCCCGGGACAGGCTTTCTCTGGAAACACCATATATTTT. It translates to CASSTPGQAFSGNTIYF.